Listed below are T cell receptor beta chains from one sample, sequenced in a study of Tregs in tolerant kidney transplant recipients. Generated by immunoSEQ multiplex PCR, the TCRdb table keeps only in-frame clones and is missing some. The sample includes 75,000 to 80,000 clones, around 93% seen only once; the top ten take 0.34%. The sample was Tregs from blood, taken before the transplant. The receptors come from a human donor who received a combined kidney and bone marrow transplant. Each CDR3 is given with its conserved first and last residue. Fields, in order: clone size, J gene, V gene, D gene, CDR3 DNA, CDR3 protein. D genes are given only for firm matches. The listing skips clone size in some rows; elsewhere it reads once, few, many or a size class.

abundance: NA
j_gene: TRBJ2-7
v_gene: TRBV27
d_gene: NA
CDR3nt: TGTGCCAGCAGATCACTACGGGGCTACGAGCAGTACTTC
CDR3aa: CASRSLRGYEQYF

abundance: NA
j_gene: TRBJ2-7
v_gene: TRBV7-2
d_gene: NA
CDR3nt: TGTGCCAGCAGCCCCCGCGAGGGCCTCAGCTCCTACGAGCAGTACTTC
CDR3aa: CASSPREGLSSYEQYF

abundance: NA
j_gene: TRBJ2-1
v_gene: TRBV30
d_gene: TRBD1
CDR3nt: TGTGCCTGGAACAGACAGGGTTTCAATGAGCAGTTCTTC
CDR3aa: CAWNRQGFNEQFF

abundance: NA
j_gene: TRBJ2-5
v_gene: TRBV7-9
d_gene: TRBD1
CDR3nt: TGTGCCAGCAGCTTGGGGACAGGGAGGCGAGAGACCCAGTACTTC
CDR3aa: CASSLGTGRRETQYF

abundance: NA
j_gene: TRBJ2-5
v_gene: TRBV11-2
d_gene: TRBD1
CDR3nt: TGTGCCAGCAGCTTACAGGGGGCCCAAGAGACCCAGTACTTC
CDR3aa: CASSLQGAQETQYF

abundance: NA
j_gene: TRBJ1-1
v_gene: TRBV29-1
d_gene: NA
CDR3nt: TGCAGCGCCAAACTGGACTTGAACACTGAAGCTTTCTTT
CDR3aa: CSAKLDLNTEAFF

abundance: few
j_gene: TRBJ2-5
v_gene: TRBV2
d_gene: NA
CDR3nt: TGTGCCAGCAGCGCCCTCCGGGGTACTGGAGAGACCCAGTACTTC
CDR3aa: CASSALRGTGETQYF

abundance: NA
j_gene: TRBJ1-1
v_gene: TRBV28
d_gene: NA
CDR3nt: TGTGCCAGCTCCACTGGACAGAGAAACACTGAAGCTTTCTTT
CDR3aa: CASSTGQRNTEAFF

abundance: once
j_gene: TRBJ1-5
v_gene: TRBV4-1
d_gene: NA
CDR3nt: TGCGCCAGCAGCCAAAGAGGGGCTACCGGGACATCTGGTAGTCAGCCCCAGCATTTT
CDR3aa: CASSQRGATGTSGSQPQHF

abundance: NA
j_gene: TRBJ1-2
v_gene: TRBV5-1
d_gene: NA
CDR3nt: TGCGCCAGCAGCTTGGCCCCAGGTTACTGGGATGGCTACACCTTC
CDR3aa: CASSLAPGYWDGYTF

abundance: NA
j_gene: TRBJ2-4
v_gene: TRBV28
d_gene: TRBD2
CDR3nt: TGTGCCAGCAGTTACATCCGGGAGGTGGGGATAGCCAAAAACATTCAGTACTTC
CDR3aa: CASSYIREVGIAKNIQYF

abundance: NA
j_gene: TRBJ2-1
v_gene: TRBV5-4
d_gene: NA
CDR3nt: TGTGCCAGCAGCTTGGACAGAAGCTCCTACAATGAGCAGTTCTTC
CDR3aa: CASSLDRSSYNEQFF

abundance: NA
j_gene: TRBJ2-5
v_gene: TRBV19
d_gene: TRBD2
CDR3nt: TGTGCCAGTAGCGCACATAGCGGGACCCAAGAGACCCAGTACTTC
CDR3aa: CASSAHSGTQETQYF

abundance: NA
j_gene: TRBJ2-1
v_gene: TRBV18
d_gene: NA
CDR3nt: TGTGCCAGCTCACCAGGAGGGGGCTCCTACAATGAGCAGTTCTTC
CDR3aa: CASSPGGGSYNEQFF